A selection of T cell receptor beta chains follows, all from one sample in a study of cytomegalovirus exposure and HLA in healthy donors. Clones were sequenced by immunoSEQ multiplex PCR, and TCRdb holds only the in-frame ones, with some missing. The sample records 100,000 to 150,000 clones, about four fifths being singletons. The sample consisted of PBMCs. Every receptor here comes from a middle-aged woman in good health and CMV-seropositive. Both conserved end residues are part of each CDR3. Fields, in order: D gene, CDR3 length, J gene, V gene, clone size, CDR3 protein, CDR3 DNA. D genes are given only for firm matches. Rows give clone size only sometimes, using once, few, many, or a class for an expanded clone.

D gene: -; CDR3 length: 15; J gene: TRBJ2-1; V gene: TRBV19; clone size: -; CDR3 protein: CASSLLLGVNDEQFF; CDR3 DNA: TGTGCCAGTAGCCTCCTACTAGGAGTTAACGATGAGCAGTTCTTC
D gene: TRBD1; CDR3 length: 15; J gene: TRBJ2-3; V gene: TRBV19; clone size: once; CDR3 protein: CASSSDRGRVDTQYF; CDR3 DNA: TGTGCCAGTAGTTCTGACAGGGGGCGCGTAGATACGCAGTATTTT
D gene: TRBD1; CDR3 length: 16; J gene: TRBJ1-3; V gene: TRBV28; clone size: once; CDR3 protein: CASSRWDSPSGNTIYF; CDR3 DNA: TGTGCCAGCAGTCGATGGGACAGCCCATCTGGAAACACCATATATTTT
D gene: TRBD1; CDR3 length: 16; J gene: TRBJ2-3; V gene: TRBV6-6; clone size: few; CDR3 protein: CASRQTRDRVGDTQYF; CDR3 DNA: TGTGCCAGCAGACAAACCCGGGACAGGGTCGGGGATACGCAGTATTTT
D gene: TRBD1; CDR3 length: 13; J gene: TRBJ1-1; V gene: TRBV7-9; clone size: -; CDR3 protein: CASSLEGQREAFF; CDR3 DNA: TGTGCCAGCAGCTTGGAGGGACAGCGTGAAGCTTTCTTT
D gene: TRBD1; CDR3 length: 14; J gene: TRBJ1-5; V gene: TRBV28; clone size: -; CDR3 protein: CASRLQGGGQPQHF; CDR3 DNA: TGTGCCAGCAGACTACAGGGGGGCGGGCAGCCCCAGCATTTT
D gene: -; CDR3 length: 18; J gene: TRBJ2-7; V gene: TRBV19; clone size: -; CDR3 protein: CASSIDLVTAGYSNEQYF; CDR3 DNA: TGTGCCAGTAGTATAGATCTCGTGACAGCGGGCTATTCGAACGAGCAGTACTTC
D gene: -; CDR3 length: 16; J gene: TRBJ1-5; V gene: TRBV11-3; clone size: -; CDR3 protein: CASSCASEEGSQPQHF; CDR3 DNA: TGTGCCAGCAGCTGCGCGAGTGAGGAAGGAAGTCAGCCCCAGCATTTT
D gene: TRBD2; CDR3 length: 15; J gene: TRBJ2-1; V gene: TRBV4-2; clone size: -; CDR3 protein: CASSPGLADINEQFF; CDR3 DNA: TGTGCCAGCAGCCCCGGACTAGCGGATATCAATGAGCAGTTCTTC
D gene: TRBD1; CDR3 length: 15; J gene: TRBJ2-7; V gene: TRBV28; clone size: -; CDR3 protein: CASSFQDRASYEQYF; CDR3 DNA: TGTGCCAGCAGTTTTCAGGACAGGGCCTCCTACGAGCAGTACTTC
D gene: TRBD2; CDR3 length: 15; J gene: TRBJ2-1; V gene: TRBV5-1; clone size: -; CDR3 protein: CASTSGSSSYNEQFF; CDR3 DNA: TGCGCCAGCACTAGCGGTTCGAGCTCCTACAATGAGCAGTTCTTC
D gene: TRBD1; CDR3 length: 16; J gene: TRBJ1-4; V gene: TRBV28; clone size: -; CDR3 protein: CASSSKSRTGWEKLFF; CDR3 DNA: TGTGCCAGCAGCTCCAAATCCCGGACAGGGTGGGAAAAACTGTTTTTT
D gene: -; CDR3 length: 13; J gene: TRBJ2-5; V gene: TRBV2; clone size: -; CDR3 protein: CASSEFSQETQYF; CDR3 DNA: TGTGCCAGCAGTGAATTCAGCCAAGAGACCCAGTACTTC
D gene: TRBD2; CDR3 length: 15; J gene: TRBJ2-3; V gene: TRBV10-2; clone size: -; CDR3 protein: CASSRRRERTDTQYF; CDR3 DNA: TGCGCCAGCAGCCGTCGGCGGGAGAGGACAGATACGCAGTATTTT
D gene: -; CDR3 length: 18; J gene: TRBJ1-4; V gene: TRBV28; clone size: -; CDR3 protein: CASSTSGRGSFFFGKLFF; CDR3 DNA: TGTGCCAGCAGTACCTCTGGCAGGGGATCGTTTTTCTTCGGAAAACTGTTTTTT
D gene: -; CDR3 length: 13; J gene: TRBJ2-7; V gene: TRBV5-4; clone size: -; CDR3 protein: CASSLGESYEQYF; CDR3 DNA: TGTGCCAGCAGCTTGGGGGAGAGTTACGAGCAGTACTTC
D gene: TRBD2; CDR3 length: 17; J gene: TRBJ2-2; V gene: TRBV30; clone size: -; CDR3 protein: CAWSRFRASGSPGELFF; CDR3 DNA: TGTGCCTGGAGTAGATTTCGGGCGAGCGGGAGTCCCGGGGAGCTGTTTTTT
D gene: TRBD1; CDR3 length: 12; J gene: TRBJ2-5; V gene: TRBV7-2; clone size: once; CDR3 protein: CASRGGQGTQYF; CDR3 DNA: TGTGCCAGCAGAGGGGGCCAGGGGACCCAGTACTTC
D gene: -; CDR3 length: 12; J gene: TRBJ1-5; V gene: TRBV2; clone size: -; CDR3 protein: CASRRPPQPQHF; CDR3 DNA: TGTGCCAGCCGGCGGCCCCCGCAGCCCCAGCATTTT
D gene: TRBD2; CDR3 length: 15; J gene: TRBJ2-3; V gene: TRBV19; clone size: -; CDR3 protein: CASSTTSGSPGAQYF; CDR3 DNA: TGTGCCAGTAGTACGACTAGCGGGAGCCCGGGGGCGCAGTATTTT
D gene: TRBD2; CDR3 length: 17; J gene: TRBJ2-5; V gene: TRBV13; clone size: -; CDR3 protein: CASSSLFRLAGGGEQYF; CDR3 DNA: TGTGCCAGCAGCTCGCTTTTCCGACTAGCGGGAGGCGGGGAGCAGTACTTC
D gene: TRBD2; CDR3 length: 14; J gene: TRBJ2-1; V gene: TRBV19; clone size: -; CDR3 protein: CASNERENYNEQFF; CDR3 DNA: TGTGCCAGTAATGAGCGGGAGAACTACAATGAGCAGTTCTTC
D gene: -; CDR3 length: 13; J gene: TRBJ2-3; V gene: TRBV6-4; clone size: -; CDR3 protein: CASRDTNTDTQYF; CDR3 DNA: TGTGCCAGCAGGGACACTAACACAGATACGCAGTATTTT
D gene: -; CDR3 length: 16; J gene: TRBJ2-6; V gene: TRBV7-2; clone size: -; CDR3 protein: CASSQQTTAGANVLTF; CDR3 DNA: TGTGCCAGCAGCCAACAGACTACGGCTGGGGCCAACGTCCTGACTTTC
D gene: -; CDR3 length: 14; J gene: TRBJ1-1; V gene: TRBV28; clone size: -; CDR3 protein: CASSLLGGNTEAFF; CDR3 DNA: TGTGCCAGCAGTTTATTAGGGGGGAACACTGAAGCTTTCTTT
D gene: -; CDR3 length: 13; J gene: TRBJ1-2; V gene: TRBV11-2; clone size: once; CDR3 protein: CASRGVQSYGYTF; CDR3 DNA: TGTGCCAGCAGGGGCGTGCAGTCCTATGGCTACACCTTC
D gene: TRBD1; CDR3 length: 15; J gene: TRBJ2-1; V gene: TRBV6-5; clone size: -; CDR3 protein: CASSKTTGQHNEQFF; CDR3 DNA: TGTGCCAGCAGTAAAACGACAGGGCAACACAATGAGCAGTTCTTC
D gene: TRBD2; CDR3 length: 15; J gene: TRBJ2-7; V gene: TRBV30; clone size: -; CDR3 protein: CAWSVLAGGPGEQYF; CDR3 DNA: TGTGCCTGGAGTGTACTGGCGGGAGGGCCTGGAGAGCAGTACTTC
D gene: -; CDR3 length: 13; J gene: TRBJ1-2; V gene: TRBV10-3; clone size: -; CDR3 protein: CAISEEGGYGYTF; CDR3 DNA: TGTGCCATCAGTGAGGAAGGGGGCTATGGCTACACCTTC
D gene: -; CDR3 length: 12; J gene: TRBJ1-2; V gene: TRBV6-6; clone size: -; CDR3 protein: CASSPQGNGYTF; CDR3 DNA: TGTGCCAGCAGTCCTCAGGGAAACGGCTACACCTTC
D gene: TRBD1; CDR3 length: 16; J gene: TRBJ1-2; V gene: TRBV28; clone size: -; CDR3 protein: CASSLPRTGGRDGYTF; CDR3 DNA: TGTGCCAGCAGTTTACCCCGGACAGGGGGCCGGGATGGCTACACCTTC
D gene: -; CDR3 length: 16; J gene: TRBJ2-7; V gene: TRBV7-8; clone size: -; CDR3 protein: CASSSPWGGGSYEQYF; CDR3 DNA: TGTGCCAGCAGCTCGCCGTGGGGGGGCGGGTCCTACGAGCAGTACTTC
D gene: TRBD2; CDR3 length: 17; J gene: TRBJ2-7; V gene: TRBV9; clone size: -; CDR3 protein: CASSVGPGGGAPREQYF; CDR3 DNA: TGTGCCAGCAGCGTCGGGCCCGGGGGGGGCGCGCCGCGGGAGCAGTACTTC
D gene: -; CDR3 length: 15; J gene: TRBJ2-2; V gene: TRBV4-1; clone size: -; CDR3 protein: CASSESPRGTGELFF; CDR3 DNA: TGCGCCAGCAGCGAATCCCCCCGCGGGACCGGGGAGCTGTTTTTT
D gene: -; CDR3 length: 17; J gene: TRBJ2-1; V gene: TRBV11-2; clone size: -; CDR3 protein: CASSLRRDSGSYNEQFF; CDR3 DNA: TGTGCCAGCAGCTTGCGGAGGGACAGTGGTTCCTACAATGAGCAGTTCTTC
D gene: TRBD1; CDR3 length: 15; J gene: TRBJ2-7; V gene: TRBV7-2; clone size: -; CDR3 protein: CASSPLDRRNYEQYF; CDR3 DNA: TGTGCCAGCAGCCCTCTGGACAGGAGAAACTACGAGCAGTACTTC
D gene: TRBD1; CDR3 length: 15; J gene: TRBJ2-3; V gene: TRBV15; clone size: -; CDR3 protein: CATSRGQGATDTQYF; CDR3 DNA: TGTGCCACCAGCAGAGGGCAGGGGGCGACAGATACGCAGTATTTT
D gene: -; CDR3 length: 16; J gene: TRBJ2-1; V gene: TRBV5-1; clone size: -; CDR3 protein: CASSLDSQTFYNEQFF; CDR3 DNA: TGCGCCAGCAGCTTGGACAGCCAGACCTTCTACAATGAGCAGTTCTTC
D gene: TRBD1; CDR3 length: 13; J gene: TRBJ1-4; V gene: TRBV2; clone size: -; CDR3 protein: CAGTGTDNEKLFF; CDR3 DNA: TGTGCCGGTACCGGGACAGATAATGAAAAACTGTTTTTT
D gene: -; CDR3 length: 15; J gene: TRBJ2-2; V gene: TRBV10-1; clone size: -; CDR3 protein: CASSYRERETGELFF; CDR3 DNA: TGCGCCAGCAGTTACAGGGAGAGAGAAACCGGGGAGCTGTTTTTT
D gene: -; CDR3 length: 16; J gene: TRBJ1-2; V gene: TRBV10-3; clone size: -; CDR3 protein: CAISEPGVSSNYGYTF; CDR3 DNA: TGTGCCATCAGTGAGCCAGGGGTCTCGTCTAACTATGGCTACACCTTC
D gene: -; CDR3 length: 14; J gene: TRBJ2-4; V gene: TRBV28; clone size: -; CDR3 protein: CASSPIGTLNIQYF; CDR3 DNA: TGTGCCAGCAGTCCCATAGGGACATTAAACATTCAGTACTTC
D gene: -; CDR3 length: 15; J gene: TRBJ2-7; V gene: TRBV18; clone size: -; CDR3 protein: CASSPGVADYYEQYF; CDR3 DNA: TGTGCCAGCTCTCCCGGGGTAGCGGACTACTACGAGCAGTACTTC
D gene: TRBD2; CDR3 length: 15; J gene: TRBJ2-3; V gene: TRBV4-1; clone size: once; CDR3 protein: CASSRSGVGTDTQYF; CDR3 DNA: TGCGCCAGCAGTAGAAGCGGGGTGGGGACAGATACGCAGTATTTT
D gene: -; CDR3 length: 14; J gene: TRBJ2-2; V gene: TRBV6-4; clone size: few; CDR3 protein: CASSDSIRGGELFF; CDR3 DNA: TGTGCCAGCAGTGACTCGATACGGGGCGGGGAGCTGTTTTTT
D gene: TRBD2; CDR3 length: 16; J gene: TRBJ2-1; V gene: TRBV11-2; clone size: -; CDR3 protein: CASSRPRLAGGSEQFF; CDR3 DNA: TGTGCCAGCAGCCGTCCGAGACTAGCGGGAGGATCTGAGCAGTTCTTC
D gene: TRBD1; CDR3 length: 15; J gene: TRBJ1-2; V gene: TRBV19; clone size: -; CDR3 protein: CASSKTGTGGYGYTF; CDR3 DNA: TGTGCCAGTAGTAAAACCGGGACAGGGGGCTATGGCTACACCTTC
D gene: -; CDR3 length: 15; J gene: TRBJ2-7; V gene: TRBV27; clone size: -; CDR3 protein: CASSPYGGKVYEQYF; CDR3 DNA: TGTGCCAGCAGCCCGTACGGCGGGAAGGTGTACGAGCAGTACTTC
D gene: TRBD1; CDR3 length: 15; J gene: TRBJ1-2; V gene: TRBV27; clone size: -; CDR3 protein: CASAVGTGGNYGYTF; CDR3 DNA: TGTGCCAGCGCGGTCGGGACAGGAGGGAACTATGGCTACACCTTC
D gene: TRBD1; CDR3 length: 18; J gene: TRBJ2-1; V gene: TRBV11-3; clone size: -; CDR3 protein: CASSSPLRGLSSYNEQFF; CDR3 DNA: TGTGCCAGCAGCTCCCCCTTGAGGGGGCTAAGCTCCTACAATGAGCAGTTCTTC